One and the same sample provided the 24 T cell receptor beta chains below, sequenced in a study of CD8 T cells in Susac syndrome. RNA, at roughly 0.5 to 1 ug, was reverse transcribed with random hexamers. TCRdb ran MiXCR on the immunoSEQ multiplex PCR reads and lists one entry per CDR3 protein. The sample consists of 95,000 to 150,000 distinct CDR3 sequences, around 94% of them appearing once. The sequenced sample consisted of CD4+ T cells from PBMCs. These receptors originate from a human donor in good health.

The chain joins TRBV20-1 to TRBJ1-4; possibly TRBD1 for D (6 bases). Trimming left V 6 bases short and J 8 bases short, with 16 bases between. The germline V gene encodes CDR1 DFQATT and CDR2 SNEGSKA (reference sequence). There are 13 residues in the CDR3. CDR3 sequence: CSAPDSRGEKLFF. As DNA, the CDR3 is TGCAGTGCCCCGGACAGCCGCGGCGAAAAACTGTTTTTT.

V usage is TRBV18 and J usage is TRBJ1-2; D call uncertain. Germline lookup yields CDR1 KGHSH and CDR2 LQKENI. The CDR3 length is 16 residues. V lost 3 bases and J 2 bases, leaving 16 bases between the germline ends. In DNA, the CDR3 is TGTGCCAGCTCACCGACTGTGGCTCCTAAAAACTATGGCTACACCTTC. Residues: CASSPTVAPKNYGYTF.

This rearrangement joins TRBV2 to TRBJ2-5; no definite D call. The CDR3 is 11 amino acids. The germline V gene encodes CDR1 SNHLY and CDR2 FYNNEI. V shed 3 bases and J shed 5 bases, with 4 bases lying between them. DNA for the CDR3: TGTGCCAGCAGTGAGAGCGAGACCCAGTACTTC. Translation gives CASSESETQYF.

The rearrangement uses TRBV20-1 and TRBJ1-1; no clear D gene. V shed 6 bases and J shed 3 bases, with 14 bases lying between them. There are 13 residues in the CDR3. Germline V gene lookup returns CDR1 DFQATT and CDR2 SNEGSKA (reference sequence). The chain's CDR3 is CSANGVLDTEAFF. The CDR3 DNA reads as TGCAGTGCAAACGGCGTGCTCGACACTGAAGCTTTCTTT.

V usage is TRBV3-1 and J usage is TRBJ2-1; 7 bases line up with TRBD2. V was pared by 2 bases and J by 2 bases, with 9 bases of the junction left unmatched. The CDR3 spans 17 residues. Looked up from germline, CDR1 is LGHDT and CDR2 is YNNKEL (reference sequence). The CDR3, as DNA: TGTGCCAGCAGCCAACCCCCGGGAGGAGGGACCTACAATGAGCAGTTCTTC. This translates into CASSQPPGGGTYNEQFF.

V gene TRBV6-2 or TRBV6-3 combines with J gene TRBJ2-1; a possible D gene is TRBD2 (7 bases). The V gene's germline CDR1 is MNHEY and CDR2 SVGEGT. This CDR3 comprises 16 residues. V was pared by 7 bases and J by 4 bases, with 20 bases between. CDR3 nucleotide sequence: TGTGCCAGCACCCTACAACGGGGGGCGCCTTACAATGAGCAGTTCTTC. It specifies CASTLQRGAPYNEQFF.

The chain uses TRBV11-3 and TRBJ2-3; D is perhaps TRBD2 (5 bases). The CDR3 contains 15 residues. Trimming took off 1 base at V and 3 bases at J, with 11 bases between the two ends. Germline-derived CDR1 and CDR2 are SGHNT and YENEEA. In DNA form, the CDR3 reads TGTGCCAGCAGCTTAGGAGGGAGATTAACAGATACGCAGTATTTT. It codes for CASSLGGRLTDTQYF.

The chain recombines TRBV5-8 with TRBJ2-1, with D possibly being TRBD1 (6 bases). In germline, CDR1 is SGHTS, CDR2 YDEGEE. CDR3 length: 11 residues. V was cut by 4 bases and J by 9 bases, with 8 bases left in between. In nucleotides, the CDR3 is TGTGCCAGCAGCCGGACAGTTGAGCAGTTCTTC. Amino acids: CASSRTVEQFF. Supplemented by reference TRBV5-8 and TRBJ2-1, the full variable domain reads EAGVTQSPTHLIKTRGQQATLRCSPISGHTSVYWYQQALGLGLQFLLWYDEGEERNRGNFPPRFSGRQFPNYSSELNVNALELEDSALYLCASSRTVEQFFGPGTRLTVL.

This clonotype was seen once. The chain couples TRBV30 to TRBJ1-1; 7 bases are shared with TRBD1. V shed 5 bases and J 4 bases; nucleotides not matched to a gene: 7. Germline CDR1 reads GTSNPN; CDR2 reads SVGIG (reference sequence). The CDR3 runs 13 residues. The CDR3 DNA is TGTGCCTGGGGCACAGGGGACCCCACTGAAGCTTTCTTT. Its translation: CAWGTGDPTEAFF. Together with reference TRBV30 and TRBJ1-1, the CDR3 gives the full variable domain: SQTIHQWPATLVQPVGSPLSLECTVEGTSNPNLYWYRQAAGRGLQLLFYSVGIGQISSEVPQNLSASRPQDRQFILSSKKLLLSDSGFYLCAWGTGDPTEAFFGQGTRLTVV.

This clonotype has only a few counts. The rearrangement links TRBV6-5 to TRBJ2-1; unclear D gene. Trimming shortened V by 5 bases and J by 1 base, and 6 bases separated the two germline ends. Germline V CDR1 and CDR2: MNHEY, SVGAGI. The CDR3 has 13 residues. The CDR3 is CASSPRSYNEQFF. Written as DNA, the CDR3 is TGTGCCAGCAGTCCACGGTCCTACAATGAGCAGTTCTTC.

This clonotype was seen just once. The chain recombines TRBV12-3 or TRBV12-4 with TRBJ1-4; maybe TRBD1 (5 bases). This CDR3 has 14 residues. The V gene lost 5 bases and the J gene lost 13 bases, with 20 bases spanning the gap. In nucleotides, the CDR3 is TGTGCCAGCAGTCCTCAGGGAGCCCTGAAAACACTGTTTTTT. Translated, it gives CASSPQGALKTLFF.

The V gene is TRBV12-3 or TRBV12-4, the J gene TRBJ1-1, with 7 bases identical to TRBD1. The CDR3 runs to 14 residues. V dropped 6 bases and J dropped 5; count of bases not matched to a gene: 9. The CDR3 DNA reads TGTGCCAGCAGCTCCAGACAGGGCGGGACTGAAGCTTTCTTT. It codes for CASSSRQGGTEAFF.

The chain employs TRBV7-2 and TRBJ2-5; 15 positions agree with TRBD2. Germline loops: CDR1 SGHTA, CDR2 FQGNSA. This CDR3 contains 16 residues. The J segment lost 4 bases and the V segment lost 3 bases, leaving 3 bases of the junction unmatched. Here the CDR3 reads CASSFGTSGRSETQYF. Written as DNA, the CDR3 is TGTGCCAGCAGCTTCGGGACTAGCGGGAGGTCAGAGACCCAGTACTTC.

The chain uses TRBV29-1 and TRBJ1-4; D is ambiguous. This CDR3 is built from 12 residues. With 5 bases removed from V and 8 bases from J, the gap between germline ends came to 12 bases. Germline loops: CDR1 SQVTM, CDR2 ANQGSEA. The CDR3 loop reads CSVTDGGEKLFF. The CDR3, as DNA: TGCAGCGTTACGGACGGAGGGGAAAAACTGTTTTTT.

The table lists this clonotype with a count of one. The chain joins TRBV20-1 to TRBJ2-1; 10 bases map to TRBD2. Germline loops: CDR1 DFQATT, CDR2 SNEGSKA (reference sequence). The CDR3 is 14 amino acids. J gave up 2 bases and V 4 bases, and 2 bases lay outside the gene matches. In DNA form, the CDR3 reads TGCAGTGCTAATCTAGCGGGAGCCTACAATGAGCAGTTCTTC. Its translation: CSANLAGAYNEQFF.

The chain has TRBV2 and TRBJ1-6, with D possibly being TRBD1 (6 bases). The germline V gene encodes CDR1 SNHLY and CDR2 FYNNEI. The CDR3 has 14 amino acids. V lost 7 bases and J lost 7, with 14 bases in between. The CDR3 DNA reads TGTGCCAGCACTTCGGACAGCTCGAATTCACCCCTCCACTTT. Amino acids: CASTSDSSNSPLHF.

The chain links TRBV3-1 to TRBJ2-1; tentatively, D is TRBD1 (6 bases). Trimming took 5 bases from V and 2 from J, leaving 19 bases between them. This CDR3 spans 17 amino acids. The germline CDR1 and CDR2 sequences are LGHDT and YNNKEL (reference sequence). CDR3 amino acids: CASSRPLGHLTYNEQFF. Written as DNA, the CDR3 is TGTGCCAGCAGCAGGCCGTTGGGACACCTGACCTACAATGAGCAGTTCTTC.

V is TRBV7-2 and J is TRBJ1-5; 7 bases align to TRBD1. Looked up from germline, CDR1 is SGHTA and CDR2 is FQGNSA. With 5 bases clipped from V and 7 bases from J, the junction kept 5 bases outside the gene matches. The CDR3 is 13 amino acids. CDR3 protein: CASSRQGFQPQHF. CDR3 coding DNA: TGTGCCAGCAGCAGACAGGGTTTCCAGCCCCAGCATTTT.

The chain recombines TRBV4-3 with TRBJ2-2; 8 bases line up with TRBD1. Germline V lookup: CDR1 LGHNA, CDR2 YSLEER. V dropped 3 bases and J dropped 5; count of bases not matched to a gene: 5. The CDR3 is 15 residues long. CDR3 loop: CASSQWTGRTGELFF. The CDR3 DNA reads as TGCGCCAGCAGCCAGTGGACAGGGAGGACCGGGGAGCTGTTTTTT.

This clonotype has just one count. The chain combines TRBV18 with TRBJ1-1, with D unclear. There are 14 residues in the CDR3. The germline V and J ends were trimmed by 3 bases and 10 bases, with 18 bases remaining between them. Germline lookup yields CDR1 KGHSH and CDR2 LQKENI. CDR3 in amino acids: CASSPLVTGSGAFF. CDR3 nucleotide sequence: TGTGCCAGCTCACCGTTAGTCACCGGAAGTGGAGCTTTCTTT.

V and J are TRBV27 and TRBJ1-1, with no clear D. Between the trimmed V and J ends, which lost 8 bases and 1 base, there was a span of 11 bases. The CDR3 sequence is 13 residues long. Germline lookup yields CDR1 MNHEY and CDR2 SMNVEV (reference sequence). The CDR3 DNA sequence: TGTGCCAGCGGCAGCGACAAGAACACTGAAGCTTTCTTT. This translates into CASGSDKNTEAFF.

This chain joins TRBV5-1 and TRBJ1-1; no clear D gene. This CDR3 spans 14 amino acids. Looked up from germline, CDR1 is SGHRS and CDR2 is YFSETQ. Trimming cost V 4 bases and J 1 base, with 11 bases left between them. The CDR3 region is CASSPLPSNTEAFF. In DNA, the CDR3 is TGCGCCAGCAGCCCGTTGCCTTCGAACACTGAAGCTTTCTTT.

The CDR3 region is CASSRTSGRTDTQYF. CDR3 sequence (DNA): TGTGCCAGCAGCCGGACTAGCGGTCGCACAGATACGCAGTATTTT. The chain employs TRBV7-9 and TRBJ2-3, with 10 bases aligning to TRBD2. The CDR3 length is 15 residues. The germline gives CDR1 SEHNR, CDR2 FQNEAQ (reference sequence). J lost 1 base, V lost 5 bases, and 3 bases had no gene match. Filled out from reference TRBV7-9 and TRBJ2-3, the complete variable domain reads DTGVSQNPRHKITKRGQNVTFRCDPISEHNRLYWYRQTLGQGPEFLTYFQNEAQLEKSRLLSDRFSAERPKGSFSTLEIQRTEQGDSAMYLCASSRTSGRTDTQYFGPGTRLTVL.

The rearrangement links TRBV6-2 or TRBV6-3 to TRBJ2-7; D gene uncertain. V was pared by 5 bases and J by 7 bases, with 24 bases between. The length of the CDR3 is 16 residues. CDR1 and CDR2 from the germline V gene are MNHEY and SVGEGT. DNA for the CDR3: TGTGCCAGCAGTCCCCCTAAAGGGATGGGTATACGGGAGCAGTACTTC. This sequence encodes CASSPPKGMGIREQYF.